Reported below is one TCR beta chain. Trimming stripped 10 bases from V and 1 base from J, with 13 bases between. Germline CDR1 reads SNHLY; CDR2 reads FYNNEI. The CDR3 has 13 residues. This sample was included in a study of blood T cell repertoires in COVID-19. Across the whole study: Acute and convalescent COVID-19 samples came from the United States, Italy and Spain.

The assay was immunoSEQ multiplex PCR, and TCRdb's table has in-frame clones only and misses some. The data contain a few hundred thousand clones, more than 80% of them singletons. This receptor was obtained from a man younger than 30 who had recovered from COVID-19. The material sequenced was peripheral blood. The chain combines TRBV2 with TRBJ1-1; D gene unclear. CDR3 region: CAIGRRRNTEAFF. CDR3 sequence (DNA): TGTGCCATCGGGAGGAGGCGGAACACTGAAGCTTTCTTT.